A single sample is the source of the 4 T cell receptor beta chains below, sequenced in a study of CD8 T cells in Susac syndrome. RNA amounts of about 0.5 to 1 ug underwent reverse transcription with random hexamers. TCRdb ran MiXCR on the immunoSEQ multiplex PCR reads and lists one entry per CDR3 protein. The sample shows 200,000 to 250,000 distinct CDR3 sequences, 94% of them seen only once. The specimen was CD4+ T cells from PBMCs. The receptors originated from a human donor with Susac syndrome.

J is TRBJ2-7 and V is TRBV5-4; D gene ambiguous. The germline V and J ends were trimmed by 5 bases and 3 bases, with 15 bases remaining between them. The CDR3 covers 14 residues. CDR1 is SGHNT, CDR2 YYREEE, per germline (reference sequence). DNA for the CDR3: TGTGCCAGCAGGCCAGACATGTTGGGCTACGAGCAGTACTTC. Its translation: CASRPDMLGYEQYF.

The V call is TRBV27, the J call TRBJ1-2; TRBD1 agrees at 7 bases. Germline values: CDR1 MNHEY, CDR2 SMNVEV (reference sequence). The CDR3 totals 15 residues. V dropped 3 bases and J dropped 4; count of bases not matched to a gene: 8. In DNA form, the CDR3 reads TGTGCCAGCAGTTTGTCGGCAGGGGGAGTCTATGGCTACACCTTC. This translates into CASSLSAGGVYGYTF.

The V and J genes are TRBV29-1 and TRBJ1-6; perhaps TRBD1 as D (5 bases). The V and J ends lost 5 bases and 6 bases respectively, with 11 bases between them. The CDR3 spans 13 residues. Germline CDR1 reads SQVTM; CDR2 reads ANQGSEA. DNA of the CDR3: TGCAGCGTTTCAGGGTATTCTAATTCACCCCTCCACTTT. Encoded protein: CSVSGYSNSPLHF.

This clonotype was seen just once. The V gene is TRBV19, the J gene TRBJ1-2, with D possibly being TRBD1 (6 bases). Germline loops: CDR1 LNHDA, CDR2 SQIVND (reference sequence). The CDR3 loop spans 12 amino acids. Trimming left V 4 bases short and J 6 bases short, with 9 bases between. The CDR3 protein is CASSTDRNGYTF. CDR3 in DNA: TGTGCCAGTAGTACAGACAGGAATGGCTACACCTTC. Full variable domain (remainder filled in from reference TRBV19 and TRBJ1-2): DGGITQSPKYLFRKEGQNVTLSCEQNLNHDAMYWYRQDPGQGLRLIYYSQIVNDFQKGDIAEGYSVSREKKESFPLTVTSAQKNPTAFYLCASSTDRNGYTFGSGTRLTVV.